This T cell receptor (beta chain) was profiled in a study of shared clonotypes between healthy human individuals. Turning to the study itself: Each donor's CD8 memory used one plate, CD8 naive two, each CD4 subset three.

CD45RO-negative, CCR7-positively selected cells formed the naive CD8 fraction, excluding terminally differentiated effector memory CD45RA+ cells. Samples underwent the assay at deep level. The repertoire was sequenced with immunoSEQ multiplex PCR; TCRdb's copy has only in-frame clones and lacks some. The table includes hundreds of thousands of clones, roughly 98% detected once. This CDR3 contains 15 residues. V was clipped by 3 bases and J by 7 bases; unmatched bases: 10. CDR1 is MNHNS, CDR2 SASEGT, per germline. Comments on this clone: The antigen remains unidentified.

Study-wide points: At large depth, rarefaction still showed sorted-subset sequencing to be incomplete. In contrast to clonotypes shared by all four donors, non-shared clonotypes had lower generation probabilities.

The TCR sequence derives from a man between 25 and 39 years old in good health. Sample: naive CD8+ T cells sorted from blood. The chain has TRBV6-1 and TRBJ2-7; TRBD2 matches 9 bases. The DNA of the CDR3 is TGTGCCAGCAGTGACTGGGCGGGAGGGCTCTATGAGCAGTACTTC. Translating it yields CASSDWAGGLYEQYF.